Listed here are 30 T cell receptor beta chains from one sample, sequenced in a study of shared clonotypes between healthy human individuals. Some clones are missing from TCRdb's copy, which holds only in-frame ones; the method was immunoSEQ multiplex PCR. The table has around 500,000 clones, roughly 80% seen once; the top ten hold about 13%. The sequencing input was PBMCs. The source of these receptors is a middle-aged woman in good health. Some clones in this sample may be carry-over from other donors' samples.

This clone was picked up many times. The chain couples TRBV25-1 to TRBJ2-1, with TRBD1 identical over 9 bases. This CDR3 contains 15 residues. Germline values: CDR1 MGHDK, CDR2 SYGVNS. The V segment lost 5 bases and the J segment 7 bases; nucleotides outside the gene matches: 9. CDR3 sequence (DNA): TGTGCCAGCAGTAAACAGGGACAGGGATCGAATGAGCAGTTCTTC. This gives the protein CASSKQGQGSNEQFF.

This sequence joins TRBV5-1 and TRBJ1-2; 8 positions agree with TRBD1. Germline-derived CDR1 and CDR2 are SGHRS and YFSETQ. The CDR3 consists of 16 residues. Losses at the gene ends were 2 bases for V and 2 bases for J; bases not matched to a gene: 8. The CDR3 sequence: CASSLPQGAGNYGYTF. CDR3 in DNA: TGCGCCAGCAGCTTACCTCAGGGGGCAGGGAACTATGGCTACACCTTC.

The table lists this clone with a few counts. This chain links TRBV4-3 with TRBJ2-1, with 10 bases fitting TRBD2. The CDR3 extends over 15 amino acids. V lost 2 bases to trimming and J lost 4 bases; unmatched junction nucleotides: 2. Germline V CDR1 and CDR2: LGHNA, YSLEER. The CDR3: CASSQLAGDYNEQFF. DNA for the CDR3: TGCGCCAGCAGCCAACTAGCGGGAGATTACAATGAGCAGTTCTTC.

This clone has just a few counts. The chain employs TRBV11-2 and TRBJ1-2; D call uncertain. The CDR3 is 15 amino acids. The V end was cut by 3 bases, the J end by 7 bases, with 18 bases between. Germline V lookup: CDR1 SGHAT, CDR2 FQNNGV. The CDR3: CASSLTRVSTSGYTF. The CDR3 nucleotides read TGTGCCAGCAGCTTGACCCGAGTGAGCACGAGTGGCTACACCTTC.

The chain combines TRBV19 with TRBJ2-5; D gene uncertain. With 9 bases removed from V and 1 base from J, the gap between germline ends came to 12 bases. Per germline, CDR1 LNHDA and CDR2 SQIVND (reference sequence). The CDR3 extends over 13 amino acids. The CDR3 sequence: CARASRGQETQYF. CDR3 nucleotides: TGTGCCAGAGCGTCGCGAGGCCAAGAGACCCAGTACTTC.

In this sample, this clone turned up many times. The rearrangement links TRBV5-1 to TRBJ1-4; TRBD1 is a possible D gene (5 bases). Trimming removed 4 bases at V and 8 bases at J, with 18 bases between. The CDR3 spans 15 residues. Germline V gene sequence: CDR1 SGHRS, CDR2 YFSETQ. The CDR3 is CASSPDTDSGEKLFF. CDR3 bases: TGCGCCAGCAGCCCGGACACGGATTCCGGGGAAAAACTGTTTTTT. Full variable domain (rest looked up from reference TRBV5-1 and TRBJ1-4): KAGVTQTPRYLIKTRGQQVTLSCSPISGHRSVSWYQQTPGQGLQFLFEYFSETQRNKGNFPGRFSGRQFSNSRSEMNVSTLELGDSALYLCASSPDTDSGEKLFFGSGTQLSVL.

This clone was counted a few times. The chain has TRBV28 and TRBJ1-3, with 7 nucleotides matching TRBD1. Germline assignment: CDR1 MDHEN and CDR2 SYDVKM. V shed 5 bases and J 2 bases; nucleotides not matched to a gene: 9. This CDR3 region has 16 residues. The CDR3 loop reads CASSPSTGAAGNTIYF. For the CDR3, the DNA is TGTGCCAGCAGTCCGTCCACAGGGGCGGCTGGAAACACCATATATTTT.

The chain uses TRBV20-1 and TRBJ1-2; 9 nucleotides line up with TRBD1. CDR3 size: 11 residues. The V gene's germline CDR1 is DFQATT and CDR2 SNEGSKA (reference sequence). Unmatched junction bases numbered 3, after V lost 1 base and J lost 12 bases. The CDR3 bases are TGCAGTGCTAGAGTCGGGGACAGGGACACCTTC. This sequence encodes CSARVGDRDTF.

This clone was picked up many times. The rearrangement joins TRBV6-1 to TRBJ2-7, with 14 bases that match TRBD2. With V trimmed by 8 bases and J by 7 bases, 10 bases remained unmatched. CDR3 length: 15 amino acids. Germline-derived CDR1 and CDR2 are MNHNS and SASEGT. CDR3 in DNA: TGTGCCAGCGGGGGACTAGCGGGAGTTCCTGAGGAGCAGTACTTC. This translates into CASGGLAGVPEEQYF.

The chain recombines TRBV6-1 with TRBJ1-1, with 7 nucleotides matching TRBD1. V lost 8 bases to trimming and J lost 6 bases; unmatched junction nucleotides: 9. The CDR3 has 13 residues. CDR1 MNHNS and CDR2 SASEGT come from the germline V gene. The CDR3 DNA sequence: TGTGCCAGCGTTCTGACCGGGACAGCTGAAGCTTTCTTT. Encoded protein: CASVLTGTAEAFF.

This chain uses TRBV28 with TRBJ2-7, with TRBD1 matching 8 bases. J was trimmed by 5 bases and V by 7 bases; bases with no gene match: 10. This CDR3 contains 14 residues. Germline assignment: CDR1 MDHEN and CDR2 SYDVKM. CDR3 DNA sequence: TGTGCCAGCACAGCGGACAGGGCCCCCCACGAGCAGTACTTC. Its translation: CASTADRAPHEQYF. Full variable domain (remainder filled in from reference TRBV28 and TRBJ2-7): DVKVTQSSRYLVKRTGEKVFLECVQDMDHENMFWYRQDPGLGLRLIYFSYDVKMKEKGDIPEGYSVSREKKERFSLILESASTNQTSMYLCASTADRAPHEQYFGPGTRLTVT.

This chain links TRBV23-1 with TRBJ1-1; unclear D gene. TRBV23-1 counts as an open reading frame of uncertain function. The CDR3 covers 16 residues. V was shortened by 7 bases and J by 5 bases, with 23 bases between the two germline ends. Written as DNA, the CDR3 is TGCGCCAGCAATGGGTATAGGCCCTCGGATGGGACTGAAGCTTTCTTT. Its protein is CASNGYRPSDGTEAFF.

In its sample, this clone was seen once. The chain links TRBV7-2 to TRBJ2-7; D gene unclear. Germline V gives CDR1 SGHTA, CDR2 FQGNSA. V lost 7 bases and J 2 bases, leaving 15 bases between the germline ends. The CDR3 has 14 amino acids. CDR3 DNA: TGTGCCAGCACCCCTTTAGGGTCGCCCTACGAGCAGTACTTC. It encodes CASTPLGSPYEQYF. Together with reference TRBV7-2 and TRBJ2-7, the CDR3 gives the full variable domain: GAGVSQSPSNKVTEKGKDVELRCDPISGHTALYWYRQSLGQGLEFLIYFQGNSAPDKSGLPSDRFSAERTGGSVSTLTIQRTQQEDSAVYLCASTPLGSPYEQYFGPGTRLTVT.

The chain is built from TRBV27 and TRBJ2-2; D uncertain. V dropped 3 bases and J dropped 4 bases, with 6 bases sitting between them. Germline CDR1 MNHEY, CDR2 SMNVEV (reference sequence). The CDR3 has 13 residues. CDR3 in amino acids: CASSFLGTGELFF. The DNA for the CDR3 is TGTGCCAGCAGTTTCTTGGGCACCGGGGAGCTGTTTTTT.

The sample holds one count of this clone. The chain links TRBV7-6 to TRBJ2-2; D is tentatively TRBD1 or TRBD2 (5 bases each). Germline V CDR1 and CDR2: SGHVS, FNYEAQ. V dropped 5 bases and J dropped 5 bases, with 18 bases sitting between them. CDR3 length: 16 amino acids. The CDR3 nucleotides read TGTGCCAGCAGCCCACACTGGGACCTTCGGACCGGGGAGCTGTTTTTT. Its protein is CASSPHWDLRTGELFF. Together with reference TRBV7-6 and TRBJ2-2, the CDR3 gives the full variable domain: GAGVSQSPRYKVTKRGQDVALRCDPISGHVSLYWYRQALGQGPEFLTYFNYEAQQDKSGLPNDRFSAERPEGSISTLTIQRTEQRDSAMYRCASSPHWDLRTGELFFGEGSRLTVL.

CDR3 amino acids: CASSLGPRWEDEKGTDTQYF. The DNA for the CDR3 is TGTGCCAGCAGTTTAGGCCCCCGGTGGGAGGACGAGAAGGGCACAGATACGCAGTATTTT. The chain uses TRBV27 and TRBJ2-3, with D perhaps matching TRBD2 (6 bases). Germline V gene sequence: CDR1 MNHEY, CDR2 SMNVEV (reference sequence). This CDR3 has 20 residues. The germline V and J ends were trimmed by 2 bases and 1 base, with 25 bases remaining between them.

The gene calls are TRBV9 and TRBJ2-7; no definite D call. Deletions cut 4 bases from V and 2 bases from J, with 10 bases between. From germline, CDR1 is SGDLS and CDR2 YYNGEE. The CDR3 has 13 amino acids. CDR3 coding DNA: TGTGCCAGCAGCCCCGGACCCGCCTACGAGCAGTACTTC. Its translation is CASSPGPAYEQYF. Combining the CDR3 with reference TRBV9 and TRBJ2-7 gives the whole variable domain DSGVTQTPKHLITATGQRVTLRCSPRSGDLSVYWYQQSLDQGLQFLIQYYNGEERAKGNILERFSAQQFPDLHSELNLSSLELGDSALYFCASSPGPAYEQYFGPGTRLTVT.

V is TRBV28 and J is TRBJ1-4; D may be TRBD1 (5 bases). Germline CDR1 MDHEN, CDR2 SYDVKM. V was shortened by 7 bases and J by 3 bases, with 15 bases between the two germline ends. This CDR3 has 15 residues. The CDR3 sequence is CASTLSRGSNEKLFF. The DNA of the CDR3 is TGTGCCAGCACCCTGTCCCGGGGGTCTAATGAAAAACTGTTTTTT.

CDR3 in DNA: TGTGCCATCAGTGAGCCCGGACAGGGCTATGGCTACACCTTC. This translates into CAISEPGQGYGYTF. This chain uses TRBV10-3 with TRBJ1-2, with TRBD1 matching over 8 bases. Unmatched junction bases numbered 3, after V lost 2 bases and J lost 4 bases. The CDR3 sequence is 14 residues long. The germline V gene encodes CDR1 ENHRY and CDR2 SYGVKD.

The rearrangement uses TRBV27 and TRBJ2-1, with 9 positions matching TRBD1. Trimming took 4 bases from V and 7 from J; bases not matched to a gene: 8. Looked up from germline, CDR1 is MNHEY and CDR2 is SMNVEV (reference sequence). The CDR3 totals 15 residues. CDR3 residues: CASSYDRGLMNEQFF. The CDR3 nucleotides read TGTGCCAGCAGTTACGACAGGGGGTTGATGAATGAGCAGTTCTTC.

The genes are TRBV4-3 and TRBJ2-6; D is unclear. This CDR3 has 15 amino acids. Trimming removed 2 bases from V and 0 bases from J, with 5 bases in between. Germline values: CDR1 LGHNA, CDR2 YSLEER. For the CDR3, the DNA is TGCGCCAGCAGCCAATGGAGCTCTGGGGCCAACGTCCTGACTTTC. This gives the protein CASSQWSSGANVLTF.

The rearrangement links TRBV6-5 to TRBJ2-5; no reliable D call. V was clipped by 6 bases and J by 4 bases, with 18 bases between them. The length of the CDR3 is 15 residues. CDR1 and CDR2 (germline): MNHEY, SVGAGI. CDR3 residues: CASSPGVGSVETQYF. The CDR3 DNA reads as TGTGCCAGCAGCCCGGGCGTGGGGTCTGTAGAGACCCAGTACTTC.

CDR3 protein: CASSPFEGETQYF. CDR3 sequence (DNA): TGTGCCAGCTCACCTTTTGAGGGGGAGACCCAGTACTTC. V and J are TRBV18 and TRBJ2-5; D might be TRBD1 or TRBD2, each matching 5 bases. The CDR3 covers 13 residues. The germline V and J ends were trimmed by 3 bases and 5 bases, with 10 bases remaining between them. Germline loops: CDR1 KGHSH, CDR2 LQKENI.

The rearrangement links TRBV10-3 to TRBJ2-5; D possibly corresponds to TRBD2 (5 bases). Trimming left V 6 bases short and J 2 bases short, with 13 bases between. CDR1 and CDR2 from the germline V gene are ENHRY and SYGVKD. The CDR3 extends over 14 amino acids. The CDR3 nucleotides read TGTGCCATCAGCCGCGCGGGCGGGCAAGAGACCCAGTACTTC. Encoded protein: CAISRAGGQETQYF.

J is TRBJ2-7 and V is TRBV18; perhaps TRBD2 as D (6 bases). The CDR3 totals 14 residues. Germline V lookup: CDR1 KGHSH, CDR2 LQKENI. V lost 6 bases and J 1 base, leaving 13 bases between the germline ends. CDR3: CASSAPTSSYEQYF. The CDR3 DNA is TGTGCCAGCTCGGCGCCGACTAGTTCCTACGAGCAGTACTTC.

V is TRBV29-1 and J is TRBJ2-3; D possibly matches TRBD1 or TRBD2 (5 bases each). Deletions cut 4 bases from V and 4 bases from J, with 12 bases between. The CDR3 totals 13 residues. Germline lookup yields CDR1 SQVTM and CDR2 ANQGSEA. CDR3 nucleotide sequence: TGCAGCGTTGCACGGGACGGACCAGATACGCAGTATTTT. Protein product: CSVARDGPDTQYF.

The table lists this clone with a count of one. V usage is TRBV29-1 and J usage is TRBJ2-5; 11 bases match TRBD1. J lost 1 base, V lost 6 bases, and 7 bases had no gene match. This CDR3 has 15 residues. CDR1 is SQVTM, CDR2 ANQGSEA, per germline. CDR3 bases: TGCAGCGTCCCCGGGACAGGGGGGGGCCAAGAGACCCAGTACTTC. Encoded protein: CSVPGTGGGQETQYF.

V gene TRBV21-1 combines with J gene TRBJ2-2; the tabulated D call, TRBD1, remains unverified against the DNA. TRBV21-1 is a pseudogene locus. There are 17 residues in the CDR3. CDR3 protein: CASSTGDRGRNTGELFF. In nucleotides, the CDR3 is TGTGCCAGCAGCACCGGGGACAGGGGGCGCAACACCGGGGAGCTGTTTTTT.

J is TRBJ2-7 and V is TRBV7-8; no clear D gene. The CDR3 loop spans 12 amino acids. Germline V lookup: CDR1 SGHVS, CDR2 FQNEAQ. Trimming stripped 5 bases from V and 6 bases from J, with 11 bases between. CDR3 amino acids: CASSPMVGEQYF. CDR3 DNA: TGTGCCAGCAGCCCCATGGTTGGCGAGCAGTACTTC.

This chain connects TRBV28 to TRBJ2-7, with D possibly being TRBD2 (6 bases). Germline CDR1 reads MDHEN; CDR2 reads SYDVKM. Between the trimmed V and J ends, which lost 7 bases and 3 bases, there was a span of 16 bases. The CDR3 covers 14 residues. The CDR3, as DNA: TGTGCCAGCACCCCGGGGGATCCCTACTACGAGCAGTACTTC. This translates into CASTPGDPYYEQYF.